This entry lists 23 T cell receptor delta chains sequenced from one sample in a study of gamma-delta chains in newborns, infants, children. TCRdb fed the reads to CATT. The sample has about 5,300 delta-chain clones; approximately 18% are singletons. Material: blood. These TCRs come from a child who was a newborn, infant or young child, either healthy, febrile or measles-vaccinated (not recorded which).

By share, this clone ranks as medium-sized. J is TRDJ1 and V is TRDV1; TRDD3 matches at 12 bases. With 5 bases clipped from V and 4 bases from J, the junction kept 11 bases outside the gene matches. Germline V gene lookup returns CDR1 TSWWSYY and CDR2 QGS. This CDR3 region has 17 residues. CDR3 sequence (DNA): TGTGCTCTTGGGAGTGAACTGGGGGATACTGGGTGCGATAAACTCATCTTT. As protein: CALGSELGDTGCDKLIF.

Sample share makes this clone medium-sized. The CDR3 sequence: CACDPLVGDTTDKLIF. In DNA, the CDR3 is TGTGCCTGTGACCCGTTGGTGGGGGATACGACCGATAAACTCATCTTT. The chain uses TRDV2 and TRDJ1; 11 bases agree with TRDD3. The germline gives CDR1 GEAIGNYY, CDR2 EKD. This CDR3 is built from 16 residues. V shed 3 bases and J 2 bases; nucleotides not matched to a gene: 7.

This clone is labeled as medium-sized (0.01 to 0.1%). The chain couples TRDV1 to TRDJ1, with D tentatively TRDD3 (6 bases). V was clipped by 0 bases and J by 1 base, with 15 bases between them. CDR1 is TSWWSYY and CDR2 is QGS in the germline V gene. The CDR3 loop spans 17 amino acids. The CDR3 here is CALGELSPGELTDKLIF. The CDR3 DNA reads TGTGCTCTTGGGGAACTTAGCCCGGGGGAACTCACCGATAAACTCATCTTT.

In this sample, this clone is medium-sized (0.01 to 0.1%). Other DNA sequences in the sample encode the same CDR3. This chain joins TRDV1 and TRDJ1, with D uncertain. The V gene lost 5 bases and the J gene lost 5 bases, with 21 bases spanning the gap. Germline lookup yields CDR1 TSWWSYY and CDR2 QGS. The CDR3 covers 16 residues. The CDR3 region is CALGICPIYGRDKLIF. CDR3 DNA: TGTGCTCTTGGGATTTGCCCGATCTACGGAAGGGATAAACTCATCTTT.

As for this clone: A much larger clone lies one base from this, so it may be a read error. The rearrangement joins TRDV2 to TRDJ1; D possibly corresponds to TRDD3 (5 bases). Germline matching of the DNA provided the J gene here, since TCRdb leaves it blank. Germline assignment: CDR1 GEAIGNYY and CDR2 EKD. Trimming removed 0 bases from V and 0 bases from J, with 16 bases in between. The CDR3 consists of 17 residues. The CDR3 region has the DNA TGTGCCTGTGACACCGGGGAGGCCTGGCCGAACACCGATAAACTCATCTTT. It is translated as CACDTGEAWPNTDKLIF.

The chain combines TRDV2 with TRDJ1, with 7 bases lining up with TRDD3. Matching the DNA to germline supplied the J gene, which TCRdb does not give. Losses at the gene ends were 0 bases for V and 1 base for J; bases not matched to a gene: 25. CDR3 length: 22 amino acids. CDR1 is GEAIGNYY and CDR2 is EKD in the germline V gene. The CDR3 bases are TGTGCCTGTGACACCGCCTTTGGTCGAGCTGGGGGGAAAAGGCTGGGCACCGATAAACTCATCTTT. Amino acids: CACDTAFGRAGGKRLGTDKLIF.

The table lists this clone with a few counts. Within the sample, other DNA sequences also encode this same CDR3. The rearrangement joins TRDV1 to TRDJ1; tentative D call: TRDD3 (6 bases). Germline V gives CDR1 TSWWSYY, CDR2 QGS. The CDR3 runs 25 residues. V was pared by 0 bases and J by 1 base, with 39 bases between. CDR3 residues: CALGELGPRGSGMGIPGRVTDKLIF. As DNA, the CDR3 is TGTGCTCTTGGGGAACTTGGGCCTAGAGGGTCCGGGATGGGGATTCCTGGCCGGGTCACCGATAAACTCATCTTT.

This clone was counted only a few times. This sequence joins TRDV2 and TRDJ1; 11 positions agree with TRDD3. This CDR3 region has 15 residues. Trimming at V came to 3 bases and at J to 7 bases, leaving 9 bases not matched to a gene. Looked up from germline, CDR1 is GEAIGNYY and CDR2 is EKD. CDR3 protein: CACDLMGDTRGKLIF. CDR3 DNA sequence: TGTGCCTGTGACTTAATGGGGGATACGCGCGGTAAACTCATCTTT.

The chain couples TRDV1 to TRDJ1, with 9 positions matching TRDD3. The J gene was missing in TCRdb and was found by matching the end of the DNA to germline. V gave up 0 bases and J gave up 0 bases; unmatched junction bases: 32. This CDR3 contains 26 residues. Germline V CDR1 and CDR2: TSWWSYY, QGS. The DNA for the CDR3 is TGTGCTCTTGGGGAACTTCCGGCCCGGGGGGGGTCTGAGGCTGGGGGATCTAGGGTTTACACCGATAAACTCATCTTT. It is translated as CALGELPARGGSEAGGSRVYTDKLIF.

By share of the sample, this clone is medium-sized (0.01 to 0.1%). The chain links TRDV2 to TRDJ3, with TRDD3 matching over 13 bases. CDR3 size: 21 residues. Germline V gives CDR1 GEAIGNYY, CDR2 EKD. The ends lost 2 bases at V and 0 bases at J; junction bases unmatched: 9. The CDR3 region has the DNA TGTGCCTGTGACAAAGTACTGGGGGATACGTTAAGCTCCTGGGACACCCGACAGATGTTTTTC. It translates to CACDKVLGDTLSSWDTRQMFF.

Here the CDR3 reads CACGTCQRRSGSWDTRQMFF. The DNA of the CDR3 is TGTGCCTGTGGCACTTGCCAAAGAAGGAGTGGCTCCTGGGACACCCGACAGATGTTTTTC. J is TRDJ3 and V is TRDV2, with D hard to call. TCRdb gives no J gene; it was assigned here by matching the DNA to germline. Germline V gene lookup returns CDR1 GEAIGNYY and CDR2 EKD. The CDR3 sequence is 20 residues long. V was pared by 5 bases and J by 0 bases, with 22 bases between.

Judged by abundance, this clone is medium-sized. This chain joins TRDV2 and TRDJ3; unclear D gene. V was trimmed by 3 bases and J by 3 bases, leaving 11 bases between them. Germline V gene sequence: CDR1 GEAIGNYY, CDR2 EKD. This CDR3 contains 16 residues. This CDR3 is CACDGLGHWDTRQMFF. CDR3 in DNA: TGTGCCTGTGACGGATTGGGCCACTGGGACACCCGACAGATGTTTTTC.

As to this clone: A clone one base away is much larger, so this may be a read error. The chain joins TRDV2 to TRDJ1; 8 bases match TRDD3. Germline values: CDR1 GEAIGNYY, CDR2 EKD. The CDR3 length is 14 residues. The V and J ends lost 8 bases and 1 base, in that order; junction bases with no gene match: 8. The CDR3 sequence is CAYDGLGATDKLIF. The CDR3 DNA is TGTGCCTATGATGGACTGGGGGCCACCGATAAACTCATCTTT.

Remarks on this clone: This may arise from a read error, as a much more abundant clone is one base away. CDR3 sequence (DNA): TGTGCACTTGGGGAGCGATTCGTCCCCTTCTTGAACTGGGGGGATAGAGAGCCGTACACCGATAAACTCATCTTT. As protein: CALGERFVPFLNWGDREPYTDKLIF. No V segment was called; the J segment is TRDJ1; TRDD3, the D gene given by the table, was not confirmed from the DNA. This CDR3 spans 25 amino acids.

Notes on this clone: A much more abundant neighbour one base away suggests this may be a read error. The genes are TRDV1 and TRDJ1, with 12 positions matching TRDD3. Here the J gene was assigned by germline matching of the DNA, as TCRdb has none. The germline gives CDR1 TSWWSYY, CDR2 QGS. CDR3 length equals 23 residues. The CDR3 loop reads CALGERKGPSYLWGIRREDKLIF. CDR3 nucleotide sequence: TGTGCCCTTGGGGAGAGAAAGGGACCTTCCTACCTCTGGGGGATACGGAGGGAGGATAAACTCATCTTT.

Note on this clone: The same CDR3 is also encoded by other DNA sequences in this sample. The genes are TRDV2 and TRDJ1; TRDD3 might be the D (6 bases). Trimming stripped 1 base from V and 0 bases from J, with 11 bases between. CDR1 and CDR2 (germline): GEAIGNYY, EKD. This CDR3 contains 15 residues. CDR3 residues: CACDTLGIYTDKLIF. CDR3 bases: TGTGCCTGTGACACGCTGGGGATTTACACCGATAAACTCATCTTT.

The J gene was identified as TRDJ1, and no V gene was called; TRDD3, as called in the table, went unchecked against the DNA. The CDR3 loop spans 19 amino acids. The CDR3, as DNA: TGTGCTCTTGGGGAAATTGTCCGAAACGGGGGGGGGCACACCGATAAACTCATCTTT. Translation gives CALGEIVRNGGGHTDKLIF.

Concerning this clone: A much larger clone is a single base away; this may be a read error. This chain connects TRDV2 to TRDJ1; 13 bases align to TRDD3. There are 20 residues in the CDR3. From germline, CDR1 is GEAIGNYY and CDR2 EKD. Losses at the gene ends were 9 bases for V and 0 bases for J; bases not matched to a gene: 21. CDR3 in amino acids: CAMSFLRRTGGYEDTDKLIF. The CDR3 coding sequence is TGTGCCATGTCCTTCCTTCGGCGTACTGGGGGATACGAAGACACCGATAAACTCATCTTT.

Here the J gene is TRDJ1 and the V gene is not called; TRDD3 was called by the table and not checked on the DNA. The CDR3 has 20 amino acids. The chain's CDR3 is CALGAYFPFWGPPYADKLIF. The CDR3 DNA is TGTGCTCTTGGGGCCTATTTCCCCTTCTGGGGCCCCCCGTACGCCGATAAACTCATCTTT.

This clone turned up a few times. This likely traces to a read error, being one base from a far larger clone. This chain connects TRDV2 to TRDJ3; TRDD3 might be the D (5 bases). Deletions cut 3 bases from V and 0 bases from J, with 17 bases between. The germline gives CDR1 GEAIGNYY, CDR2 EKD. The CDR3 has 19 amino acids. The CDR3 is CACDDWRMRSSWDTRQMFF. The DNA for the CDR3 is TGTGCCTGTGACGACTGGAGGATGCGATCCTCCTGGGACACCCGACAGATGTTTTTC.

This clone was counted a few times. The rearrangement joins TRDV2 to TRDJ2; 10 bases line up with TRDD3. Germline V gene data show CDR1 as GEAIGNYY and CDR2 as EKD. The V segment lost 1 base and the J segment 4 bases; nucleotides outside the gene matches: 5. The CDR3 spans 16 residues. This CDR3 reads CACDTLGDASTAQLFF. DNA of the CDR3: TGTGCCTGTGACACACTGGGGGATGCTTCGACAGCACAACTCTTCTTT.

The chain recombines TRDV2 with TRDJ2; TRDD3 agrees at 7 bases. Trimming cost V 0 bases and J 8 bases; bases outside gene matches: 8. The CDR3 consists of 15 residues. The germline CDR1 and CDR2 sequences are GEAIGNYY and EKD. CDR3 loop: CACDTLGESRAQLFF. The CDR3 DNA reads as TGTGCCTGTGACACCTTGGGGGAGAGTAGGGCACAACTCTTCTTT.

Within the sample, this clone is medium-sized. This may come from a read error, since a much larger clone is one base off. The same CDR3 also results from other DNA sequences found in this sample. The chain couples TRDV2 to TRDJ1, with D possibly matching TRDD3 (5 bases). Per the germline V gene, CDR1 is GEAIGNYY and CDR2 is EKD. This CDR3 contains 16 residues. Written as DNA, the CDR3 is TGTGCCTGTGACCAAGTGGGGACCCCGTACACCGATAAGCTCATCTTT. Protein: CACDQVGTPYTDKLIF.